This T cell receptor (beta chain) was identified during a study of shared clonotypes between healthy human individuals. Study-wide results and limits: Rarefaction curves obtained for sorted subsets showed sequencing incomplete despite large depth.

As concerns this clone: Its antigen remains unidentified.

Here immunoSEQ multiplex PCR was the method, and the copy in TCRdb shows in-frame clones only, minus some. The repertoire consists of fewer than 800,000 clones, with approximately 90% occurring once and the leading ten covering 24%. Naive CD8 cells were CD45RO-negative, positively selected for CCR7, excluding terminally differentiated effector memory CD45RA+ cells. Only Caucasian adults living in Nashville, Tennessee made up the donor group. The CDR3 is made up of 16 amino acids. Germline-derived CDR1 and CDR2 are SGHTA and FQGNSA. Between the trimmed V and J ends, which lost 6 bases and 7 bases, there was a span of 22 bases.

This receptor was taken from a young man in good health. Input material: naive CD8+ T cells sorted from blood. The chain is built from TRBV7-2 and TRBJ2-1, with a possible D match to TRBD2 (6 bases). The DNA for the CDR3 is TGTGCCAGCAGATACCCGGACGGGAGTCTCTGGAATGAGCAGTTCTTC. Protein: CASRYPDGSLWNEQFF.